This T cell receptor (beta chain) came from a study of beta chain features in type 1 diabetes. Findings of the study overall: Type 1 diabetes patients showed fewer insertions and more deletions at VDJ junctions.

Every bit of the isolated RNA underwent reverse transcription, so sequencing read expressed TCRB transcripts. Sequencing used immunoSEQ multiplex PCR; TCRdb keeps in-frame clones, though not all of them. The profile shows 450,000 to 550,000 clones, about 30% of them singletons. Notes on this clone: The antigen remains undetermined.

Germline CDR1 and CDR2: ENHRY and SYGVKD. Trimming removed 10 bases from V and 2 bases from J, with 15 bases in between. The CDR3 length is 13 residues. Every donor provided one heparinised blood draw, which averaged approximately 120 mL. CD45RO/CCR7/CD25/CD127/CD95/CD27 staining was used to isolate CD4+ naive, central memory, regulatory and stem cell-like memory cells by sorting. Material for sequencing was naive CD4+ T cells from blood. The TCR comes from a man aged 18-30 years in good health. The chain carries TRBV10-3 and TRBJ2-7; unclear D gene. This CDR3 is CATGSGLTYEQYF. Written as DNA, the CDR3 is TGTGCCACCGGATCGGGCCTAACCTACGAGCAGTACTTC.